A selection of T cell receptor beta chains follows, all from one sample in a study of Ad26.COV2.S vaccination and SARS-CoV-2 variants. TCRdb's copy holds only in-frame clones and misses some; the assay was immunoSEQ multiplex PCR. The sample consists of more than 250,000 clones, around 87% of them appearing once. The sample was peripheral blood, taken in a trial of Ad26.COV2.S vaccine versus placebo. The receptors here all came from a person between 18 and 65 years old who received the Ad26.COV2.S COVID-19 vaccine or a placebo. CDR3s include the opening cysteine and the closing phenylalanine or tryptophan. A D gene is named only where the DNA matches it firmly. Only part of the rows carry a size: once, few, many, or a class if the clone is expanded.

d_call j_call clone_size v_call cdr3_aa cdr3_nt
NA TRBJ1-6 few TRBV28 CASRAQGSYNSPLHF TGTGCCAGCAGGGCGCAGGGATCCTATAATTCACCCCTCCACTTT
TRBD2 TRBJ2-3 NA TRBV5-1 CASSTLARTDTQYF TGCGCCAGCAGCACACTAGCGCGCACAGATACGCAGTATTTT
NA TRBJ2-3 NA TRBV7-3 CASSSGRGADTQYF TGTGCCAGCAGCTCGGGCAGGGGGGCAGATACGCAGTATTTT
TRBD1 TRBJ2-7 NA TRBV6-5 CASNKDRGRYEQYF TGTGCCAGCAACAAAGACAGGGGGCGGTACGAGCAGTACTTC
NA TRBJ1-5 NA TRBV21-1 CASSKGGQGGQPQHF TGTGCCAGCAGCAAAGGGGGACAGGGAGGTCAGCCCCAGCATTTT
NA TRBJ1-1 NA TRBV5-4 CASSLALSGGTEAFF TGTGCCAGCAGCTTGGCCCTGTCGGGAGGCACTGAAGCTTTCTTT
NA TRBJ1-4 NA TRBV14 CASSRTGPEKLFF TGTGCCAGCAGCCGAACAGGGCCCGAAAAACTGTTTTTT
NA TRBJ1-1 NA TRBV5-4 CASTAPGLNTEAFF TGTGCCAGCACCGCCCCTGGCCTAAACACTGAAGCTTTCTTT
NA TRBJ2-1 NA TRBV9 CASSVGVGAYNEQFF TGTGCCAGCAGCGTAGGAGTAGGGGCCTACAATGAGCAGTTCTTC
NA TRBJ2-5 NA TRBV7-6 CASSLNWGETQYF TGTGCCAGCAGCTTAAATTGGGGAGAGACCCAGTACTTC
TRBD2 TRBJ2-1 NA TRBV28 CASSLFGLEGNNEQFF TGTGCCAGCAGTTTATTTGGACTAGAAGGAAACAATGAGCAGTTCTTC
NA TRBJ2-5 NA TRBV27 CASSLDRDNQETQYF TGTGCCAGCAGTTTGGACCGGGACAACCAAGAGACCCAGTACTTC
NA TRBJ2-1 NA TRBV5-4 CASSSIASGSGNEQFF TGTGCCAGCAGCTCCATTGCGAGCGGTAGCGGCAATGAGCAGTTCTTC
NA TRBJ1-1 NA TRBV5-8 CASSLRVPAEAFF TGTGCCAGCAGCCTAAGGGTCCCGGCTGAAGCTTTCTTT
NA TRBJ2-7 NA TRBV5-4 CASSLDREREQYF TGTGCCAGCAGCTTGGACAGGGAGCGCGAGCAGTACTTC
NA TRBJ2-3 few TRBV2 CASRRLGTDTQYF TGTGCCAGCAGGAGACTAGGCACAGATACGCAGTATTTT
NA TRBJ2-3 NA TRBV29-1 CSVARGYSKGTDTQYF TGCAGCGTTGCGCGGGGCTATTCTAAGGGTACAGATACGCAGTATTTT
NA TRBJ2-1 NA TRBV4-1 CASSQDSDYRRKYNEQFF TGCGCCAGCAGCCAAGATAGCGACTACCGTCGGAAGTACAATGAGCAGTTCTTC
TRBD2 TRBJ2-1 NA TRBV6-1 CASSGAGGPNEQFF TGTGCCAGCAGTGGAGCGGGAGGACCAAATGAGCAGTTCTTC
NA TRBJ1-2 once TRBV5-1 CASSLGGSYGYTF TGCGCCAGCAGCTTGGGGGGCAGCTATGGCTACACCTTC
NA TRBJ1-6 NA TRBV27 CASVLEGTGECNSPLHF TGTGCCAGCGTACTAGAAGGGACCGGCGAATGTAATTCACCCCTCCACTTT
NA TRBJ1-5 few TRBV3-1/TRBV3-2 CASSPNGNQPQHF TGTGCCAGCAGCCCCAACGGTAATCAGCCCCAGCATTTT
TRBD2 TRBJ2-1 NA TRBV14 CASSLTGTSGSFEQFF TGTGCCAGCAGCCTGACCGGGACTAGCGGGAGTTTTGAGCAGTTCTTC
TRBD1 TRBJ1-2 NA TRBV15 CATSRSGTGEGYTF TGTGCCACCAGCAGGTCAGGGACAGGGGAGGGCTACACCTTC
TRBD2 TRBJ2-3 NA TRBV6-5 CASRAPLAGGDTQYF TGTGCCAGCAGAGCCCCTCTAGCGGGGGGAGATACGCAGTATTTT
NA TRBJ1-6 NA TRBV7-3 CASSLGGPPSSYNSPLHF TGTGCCAGCAGCTTGGGGGGTCCTCCAAGCTCCTATAATTCACCCCTCCACTTT
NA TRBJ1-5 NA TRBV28 CASRPGTLSNQPQHF TGTGCCAGCAGACCCGGGACACTTAGCAATCAGCCCCAGCATTTT
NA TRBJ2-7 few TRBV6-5 CASSYGGRSPDEQYF TGTGCCAGCAGTTACGGGGGAAGGTCCCCTGACGAGCAGTACTTC
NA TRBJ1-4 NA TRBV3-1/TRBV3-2 CASSHVPGLGEKLFF TGTGCCAGCAGCCACGTCCCGGGACTAGGGGAAAAACTGTTTTTT
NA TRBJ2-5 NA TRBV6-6 CASSYGGTQQETQYF TGTGCCAGCAGTTACGGTGGCACCCAGCAAGAGACCCAGTACTTC
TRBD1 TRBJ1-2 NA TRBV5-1 CASSLDRGSYGYTF TGCGCCAGCAGCTTAGACAGGGGGTCCTATGGCTACACCTTC
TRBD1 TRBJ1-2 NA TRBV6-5 CASSYSDRGYAGYTF TGTGCCAGCAGTTACTCGGACAGGGGGTATGCGGGCTACACCTTC
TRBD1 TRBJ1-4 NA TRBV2 CASSERQGATNEKLFF TGTGCCAGCAGTGAAAGACAGGGGGCAACTAATGAAAAACTGTTTTTT
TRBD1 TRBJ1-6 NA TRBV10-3 CAISDGQGKESPLHF TGTGCCATCAGTGATGGACAGGGGAAGGAGTCACCCCTCCACTTT
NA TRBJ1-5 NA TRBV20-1 CSASGAGGQPQHF TGCAGTGCTAGTGGGGCAGGAGGCCAGCCCCAGCATTTT
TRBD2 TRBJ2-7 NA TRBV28 CATLTSGRSYEQYF TGTGCCACCTTGACTAGCGGGCGATCCTACGAGCAGTACTTC
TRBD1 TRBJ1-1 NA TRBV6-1 CASSETGQEGTEAFF TGTGCCAGCAGTGAGACTGGACAGGAGGGGACTGAAGCTTTCTTT
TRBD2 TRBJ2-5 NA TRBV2 CASRWTSGRLETQYF TGTGCCAGCAGGTGGACTAGCGGGAGGTTAGAGACCCAGTACTTC
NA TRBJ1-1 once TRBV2 CASSYGGPNTEAFF TGTGCCAGCAGTTACGGGGGCCCGAACACTGAAGCTTTCTTT
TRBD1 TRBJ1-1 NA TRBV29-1 CSVEVPGTGSTEAFF TGCAGCGTTGAAGTTCCCGGGACAGGGAGCACTGAAGCTTTCTTT
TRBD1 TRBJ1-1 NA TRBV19 CASSKRQGMAFF TGTGCCAGTAGTAAGCGACAGGGAATGGCTTTCTTT
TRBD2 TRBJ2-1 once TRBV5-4 CASSTTQLAGGAFTNEQFF TGTGCCAGCAGCACGACGCAACTAGCGGGGGGCGCGTTTACAAATGAGCAGTTCTTC
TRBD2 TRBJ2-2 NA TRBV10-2 CASSEDRRSSGSLGGANTGELFF TGCGCCAGCAGTGAAGATAGGAGGTCTAGCGGGTCCCTGGGGGGGGCGAACACCGGGGAGCTGTTTTTT
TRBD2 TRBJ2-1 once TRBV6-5 CASSSISGTYSNEQFF TGTGCCAGCAGTTCCATTAGCGGGACCTATTCAAATGAGCAGTTCTTC
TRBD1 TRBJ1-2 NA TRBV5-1 CASSSSWTGVNGYTF TGCGCCAGCAGCTCTTCTTGGACAGGGGTTAATGGCTACACCTTC
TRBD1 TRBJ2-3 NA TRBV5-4 CASSWGQGSTDTQYF TGTGCCAGCAGCTGGGGACAGGGAAGCACAGATACGCAGTATTTT
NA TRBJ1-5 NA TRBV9 CASSADRSNQPQHF TGTGCCAGCAGCGCGGACAGAAGCAATCAGCCCCAGCATTTT
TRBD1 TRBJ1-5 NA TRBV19 CASSIRVDRVQPQHF TGTGCCAGTAGTATACGGGTAGACAGGGTTCAGCCCCAGCATTTT